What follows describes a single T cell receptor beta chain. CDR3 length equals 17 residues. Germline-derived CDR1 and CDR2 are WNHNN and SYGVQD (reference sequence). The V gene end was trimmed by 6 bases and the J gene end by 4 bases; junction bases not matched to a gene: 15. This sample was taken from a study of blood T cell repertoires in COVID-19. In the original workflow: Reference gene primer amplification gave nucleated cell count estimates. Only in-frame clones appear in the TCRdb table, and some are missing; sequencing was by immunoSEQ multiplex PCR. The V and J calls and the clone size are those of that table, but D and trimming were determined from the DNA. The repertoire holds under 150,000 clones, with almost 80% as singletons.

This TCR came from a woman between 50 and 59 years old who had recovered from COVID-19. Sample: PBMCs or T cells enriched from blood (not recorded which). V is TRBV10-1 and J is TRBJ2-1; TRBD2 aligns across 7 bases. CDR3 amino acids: CASSRNLLEAGYNEQFF. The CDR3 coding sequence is TGCGCCAGCAGCCGCAACCTCCTAGAAGCGGGGTACAATGAGCAGTTCTTC.